This TCR beta chain originates from a study of preoperative IRX-2 immunotherapy in early breast cancer. The protocol was immunoSEQ multiplex PCR, while the TCRdb copy is restricted to in-frame clones and leaves out a portion. The sample includes approximately 34,000 clones, roughly 96% of them seen just once. This CDR3 contains 11 residues. The germline V and J ends were trimmed by 7 bases and 6 bases, with 13 bases remaining between them. Germline CDR1 reads DFQATT; CDR2 reads SNEGSKA (reference sequence). Specified treatment: preoperative locoregional IRX-2 cytokine immunotherapy. Specimen collection occurred from a patient treated with IRX-2 immunotherapy. The rearrangement links TRBV20-1 to TRBJ2-7; D perhaps matches TRBD2 (7 bases). The TCR comes from a human donor with breast cancer. DNA for the CDR3: TGCAGTGTCAGGGGAGGGGTCGAGCAGTACTTC. Translated: CSVRGGVEQYF.